Sequencing of this TCR beta chain was carried out in a study of read filtering for tumor transcriptome and immune sequencing. Study-level background: Patients were about 18 male and about 15 female, mean age 65.9 years, range 47 to 80.

Germline values: CDR1 SGHKS, CDR2 YYEKEE (reference sequence). V was clipped by 0 bases and J by 3 bases, with 12 bases between them. The CDR3 has 15 amino acids. Every patient had bone marrow sampled while the disease was active. Molecular barcoded adaptors covering alpha/delta and beta/gamma chains were used on approximately 400 ng RNA. TCRdb recomputed calls from the reads with MiXCR, one row per CDR3 protein. The sample carries 30,000 to 45,000 distinct CDR3 sequences, roughly 15% recorded once. Study-wide points: IR-seq captured clonotypes deeper and more reliably than RNA-seq.

The table lists this clonotype with many counts. Antigen specificity is unknown. This TCR was recovered from a donor at least 40 years old with multiple myeloma. The chain employs TRBV5-5 and TRBJ1-1, with no clear D. Sequenced material: a population of CD138-negative cells sorted from bone marrow. CDR3: CASSLAPAGYTEAFF. CDR3 nucleotide sequence: TGTGCCAGCAGCTTGGCCCCTGCGGGGTACACTGAAGCTTTCTTT.